One sample yielded the 10 T cell receptor beta chains listed below, sequenced in a study of blood T cell repertoires in COVID-19. Libraries were prepared by immunoSEQ multiplex PCR; TCRdb keeps only in-frame clonotypes and omits some of them. The data show around 230,000 clones, around 86% seen once. Material for sequencing was PBMCs or T cells enriched from blood (not recorded which). All receptors derive from a woman in her thirties or forties with acute COVID-19.

The rearrangement links TRBV29-1 to TRBJ2-3; 8 bases are shared with TRBD2. The V gene's germline CDR1 is SQVTM and CDR2 ANQGSEA. The CDR3 runs to 15 residues. Trimming took 7 bases from V and 6 from J; bases not matched to a gene: 15. The DNA for the CDR3 is TGCAGCGGGGTGCAGACTAGCGCGTCGTGGGATACGCAGTATTTT. This codes for CSGVQTSASWDTQYF.

The genes are TRBV24-1 and TRBJ1-1; D remains unclear. The V gene's germline CDR1 is KGHDR and CDR2 SFDVKD. The CDR3 is 14 residues long. The V end lost 7 bases, the J end lost 0 bases, and 11 bases lay between the germline ends. CDR3 loop: CATSGGVLNTEAFF. CDR3 coding DNA: TGTGCCACCAGCGGAGGAGTCCTGAACACTGAAGCTTTCTTT.

The genes are TRBV25-1 and TRBJ2-1, with 8 bases matching TRBD2. The germline gives CDR1 MGHDK, CDR2 SYGVNS. CDR3 length: 13 amino acids. V was pared by 10 bases and J by 4 bases, with 6 bases of the junction left unmatched. As DNA, the CDR3 is TGTGCCACCTTAGCGGGACTGTACAATGAGCAGTTCTTC. Translating it yields CATLAGLYNEQFF.

CDR3 loop: CASMGRPYNSPLHF. Here the CDR3 DNA reads TGTGCCAGCATGGGGCGGCCCTATAATTCACCCCTCCACTTT. The chain uses TRBV6-5 and TRBJ1-6, with D possibly matching TRBD1 (5 bases). The CDR3 contains 14 residues. V was cut by 7 bases and J by 2 bases, with 9 bases left in between. CDR1 and CDR2 from the germline V gene are MNHEY and SVGAGI.

This sequence joins TRBV27 and TRBJ2-5; 13 bases match TRBD2. The CDR3 has 17 residues. Germline loops: CDR1 MNHEY, CDR2 SMNVEV (reference sequence). V lost 2 bases to trimming and J lost 5 bases; unmatched junction nucleotides: 8. For the CDR3, the DNA is TGTGCCAGCAGTTTAGCCGGACTAGCGGGAGACGGGGAGACCCAGTACTTC. Protein: CASSLAGLAGDGETQYF.

This chain uses TRBV10-2 with TRBJ2-1, with 9 positions matching TRBD1. Losses at the gene ends were 6 bases for V and 6 bases for J; bases not matched to a gene: 6. There are 14 residues in the CDR3. CDR1 and CDR2 (germline): WSHSY, SAAADI. The CDR3: CASSWDRESNEQFF. The CDR3 DNA follows: TGCGCCAGCAGCTGGGACAGGGAAAGCAATGAGCAGTTCTTC.

This chain connects TRBV25-1 to TRBJ1-6, with a tentative D call TRBD1 (5 bases). The V and J ends lost 6 bases and 7 bases respectively, with 13 bases between them. The germline gives CDR1 MGHDK, CDR2 SYGVNS. The CDR3 length is 14 residues. The CDR3 spells CASRIRDSNSPLHF. CDR3 DNA: TGTGCCAGCAGGATCCGGGACTCGAATTCACCCCTCCACTTT. Looking up the rest from reference TRBV25-1 and TRBJ1-6 gives the full variable domain: EADIYQTPRYLVIGTGKKITLECSQTMGHDKMYWYQQDPGMELHLIHYSYGVNSTEKGDLSSESTVSRIRTEHFPLTLESARPSHTSQYLCASRIRDSNSPLHFGNGTRLTVT.

The chain joins TRBV6-5 to TRBJ1-5, with D possibly being TRBD1 (5 bases). CDR3 length: 15 amino acids. V gave up 0 bases and J gave up 1 base, with 7 bases separating them. The germline V gene has CDR1 MNHEY and CDR2 SVGAGI. The CDR3 here is CASSYSQGSNQPQHF. CDR3 sequence (DNA): TGTGCCAGCAGTTACTCGCAGGGAAGCAATCAGCCCCAGCATTTT.

V is TRBV7-8 and J is TRBJ2-3; 10 positions match TRBD2. V lost 5 bases to trimming and J lost 5 bases; unmatched junction nucleotides: 10. The CDR3 loop spans 16 amino acids. CDR1 and CDR2 from the germline V gene are SGHVS and FQNEAQ. The CDR3 reads CASSHLTSGMGDTQYF. CDR3 nucleotides: TGTGCCAGCAGCCATTTAACTAGCGGGATGGGAGATACGCAGTATTTT.

The chain joins TRBV27 to TRBJ2-2, with D perhaps matching TRBD1 (5 bases). This CDR3 contains 13 residues. Per germline, CDR1 MNHEY and CDR2 SMNVEV (reference sequence). V shed 8 bases and J shed 5 bases, with 12 bases lying between them. The DNA for the CDR3 is TGTGCCAGCGCCAACCAGGGAACCGGGGAGCTGTTTTTT. This sequence encodes CASANQGTGELFF.